This T cell receptor (beta chain) was recovered during a study of cytomegalovirus exposure and HLA in healthy donors (dated by TCRdb to the late 2010s). Study-wide context: In an earlier analysis of under 750 of the donors, about 270 Gb of sequence data and just under 120 million unique TCR beta sequences from 150 million to 200 million T cells were reported. An early release covering 550 to 650 HLA-typed donors comprised about 300 gigabases of sequencing data and around 85 million unique TCR sequences. Of the approximately 370 genotyped donors, roughly 76% were placed in the genetic ancestry cluster associated with self-reported Caucasian donors. The study aimed to test whether signatures of past pathogen exposure could be identified by cataloging public T cell receptors. Using immunosequencing, the study profiled T cell repertoires from 550 to 750 subjects and related those repertoires to cytomegalovirus serostatus. Besides the first cohort of approximately 710 subjects, a separate validation cohort made up of 90 to 150 different subjects was used. To predict cytomegalovirus infection status, the study brought together high-throughput TCR immunosequencing, statistical association of individual TCRs with disease status, and machine learning. To study patterns of TCR occurrence, a later analysis re-analyzed previously published TCR beta repertoires from more than 550 donors and added high-resolution HLA genotyping. In the later analysis, no new phenotypic data were used to find candidate immune exposures; instead, reliance was placed on TCR beta sequences and their occurrence across donors. An earlier analysis of around 580 of the donors used high-throughput TCR beta sequencing to judge whether each TCR beta V gene segment behaved as functional or pseudogenic. Donor age, sex, ethnicity and CMV serostatus were compiled alongside the repertoire data. A later genetic analysis took genome-wide SNP genotypes for about 55% of the 666 donors and used that subset as a discovery cohort. Every discovery cohort repertoire had been produced on one sequencing platform. Both class I and class II loci were covered by HLA typing, at four-digit resolution. The number of typed donors differed by locus: about 620-630 for A, B, C, DRB1 and DQB1; 522 for DQA1; 606 for DPA1; and around 490 for DPB1. Because of strong linkage in the cohort, five DR-DQ haplotypes were treated as single units for association and clustering. Among roughly 400 genotyped donors of the cohort, an average of about 220,000 unique TCR beta nucleotide sequences was sequenced per donor, of which 15% to 20% were non-productive. The investigation overall reported the following: Broadly in line with IMGT annotations, most TCR beta V segments showed up in productive rearrangements about 87% or about 30% of the time in an earlier analysis of 450 to 750 of the donors. An association between a missense DCLRE1C variant and V-gene and J-gene trimming of TCR beta chains was found in a later genetic analysis and replicated in an independent cohort. This cohort had only TCR beta chains sequenced, and the lack of alpha or paired-chain data limited which features could be detected. In a later genetic analysis, fewer N-insertions in productive TCRs were reported among donors in an Asian-associated ancestry cluster than the 666-donor mean. Strong co-occurrence of HLA alleles, especially DR and DQ, made assigning TCR associations to individual alleles difficult. For the cohort, immune exposure information was limited to CMV serostatus. Some IMGT-functional V segments, including TRBV6-2 and TRBV6-3, could not be told apart with the 87-base-pair reads, so those segments were excluded. While some public TCRs were present in many individuals, most TCR sequences turned up only very rarely across donors. According to a later analysis, most CMV-associated TCR beta chains appeared to be HLA-restricted, and the HLA associations seemed to be driven largely by CMV exposure. Specific HLA alleles were associated with roughly 17,000 TCR beta sequences at a false discovery rate of 0.05 in a later analysis. Because some donors lacked HLA typing at each locus, the association tests relied only on the typed subset. Compared with equally common non-associated chains, HLA-associated TCR beta chains in a later analysis were more clonally expanded and had lower generation probabilities. The study listed 150 to 200 TCR beta chains as associated with cytomegalovirus. Roughly uniform sequencing depth across donors was assumed in presence/absence analyses, although this assumption may not hold. The classifier was reported to diagnose cytomegalovirus status with high specificity and sensitivity in both the original and validation cohorts. In a later analysis, the rate of TCR association differed among HLA loci, with DRB1 alleles having the most associated TCRs and HLA-C alleles having the fewest. A further reported finding was that TCR beta sequences accurately predicted the HLA-A and HLA-B alleles for most subjects in the first cohort. A cluster of highly shared sequence variants was judged likely to represent a technical artifact of the sequencing pipeline. In vitro tests confirmed that three of the cytomegalovirus-associated TCR beta chains recognize cytomegalovirus antigens. Correlated functional status among segregating V segments might be attributable to linkage disequilibrium, but an unknown experimental factor could not be ruled out. Because counts were too low, some 16 rarely observed V segments, including chromosome 9 orphons, were excluded from the earlier analysis of about 500 of the donors. It was suggested by the authors that the approach could potentially be generalized to other disease states and immunological phenotypes. According to a later analysis, parvovirus B19, influenza, CMV and Epstein-Barr virus appeared linked to several top co-occurrence clusters.

Turning to this clone: Its specific antigen is unknown. One base away there is no much larger clone; base qualities are not given.

The CDR3 runs 13 amino acids, cysteine and phenylalanine included. Only the CDR3 part of the read is kept: 39 bases, read in frame from the first base. Based on the germline V gene, the CDR1 and CDR2 sequences are MNHEY and SVGAGI. V and J are truncated by 7 bases and 6 bases respectively, leaving an intervening sequence of 14 bases. Library method: the immunoSEQ multiplex PCR assay. The multiplex PCR relied on a mix of 60 forward primers for TCR Vbeta segments and 13 reverse primers for TCR Jbeta segments. Amplification of the CDR3 region of rearranged TCR beta genes was performed with a multiplex PCR assay on genomic DNA. Amplified TCR beta libraries were sequenced as 87-base-pair reads on the Illumina HiSeq System. Per the source publication's procedure: A later analysis tallied approximately 87 million unique TCR beta chains across the 700 or so repertoires, and approximately 11 million of those chains were shared by two or more donors. A nearest-neighbor algorithm error-corrected the raw reads and collapsed the reads into unique sequences, merging closely related sequences to remove PCR and sequencing errors. Alignment of CDR3 sequences to IMGT reference sequences was used to assign V, D and J gene segments. For a sequence to be retained, a match of at least six nucleotides to both a V gene segment and a J gene segment was required. A rearrangement was called productive if the CDR3 had no stop codons and remained in frame with V and J, and every other rearrangement was called non-productive. Following IMGT convention, CDR3 was defined as the stretch from the second conserved V-encoded cysteine up to the conserved J-encoded phenylalanine. In an earlier analysis of around 570 of the donors, sequences lacking an unambiguous match to a single V gene segment were excluded. In an earlier analysis of around 590 of the donors, a V segment was called functional when productive rearrangements were above 56.7%, and segregating when the standard deviation between donors exceeded 5%. A statistical classification framework was built to diagnose cytomegalovirus status from the catalog of TCR beta chain sequences. In a later analysis, V and J genes were assigned by comparing TCR nucleotide sequences against IMGT/GENE-DB human TR gene sequences. In a later analysis, CDR3 sequences and most-parsimonious VDJ recombination scenarios were assigned using the TCRdist pipeline. In a later analysis, every TCR beta chain was defined by the combination of its CDR3 amino acid sequence and its V-gene family, and reads without a unique V-gene family were dropped. In a later analysis, a few hundred highly shared, low-generation-probability nucleotide sequences were removed to address suspected cross-contamination and a sequencing artifact. A later analysis calculated a clonal expansion index for each public chain from normalized within-repertoire ranks of inferred template counts. In a later analysis, generation probabilities were computed with a VDJ recombination model fitted to out-of-frame rearrangements, and the resulting probabilities were checked against IGoR. In a later analysis, hypergeometric tests were used to score TCR-TCR, TCR-HLA and TCR-CMV co-occurrence, with a repertoire-size bias correction applied to TCR pairs. A later analysis estimated false discovery rates by permuting HLA or CMV assignments 20 times. In a later analysis, co-occurring TCRs were grouped with DBSCAN, and TCRdist sequence similarity was added when clustering was performed within HLA-allele-positive subsets. Co-occurrence clustering excluded repertoires with fewer than 30,000 or more than 120,000 public chains, plus five with anomalous nucleotide sharing. Not all clones reach the TCRdb copy of this immuneACCESS table, which keeps in-frame sequences only. Checked studies attribute under half of the gap to unresolved V genes and leave the rest unexplained. V and J calls and clone size are as listed in that table; D and trimming were resolved from the DNA. The sample table records fewer than 150,000 clones; around 75% of these occur just once. Roughly 3.1% of the sample comes from the top ten.

The cohort was made up of around 720 healthy bone marrow donors. At the time of sampling, every cohort member was nominally healthy, though immune exposures that went unrecorded were likely present. The donor was CMV seronegative and belonged to the group of over 300 seronegative cohort members. Each donor provided a peripheral blood sample, and peripheral blood mononuclear cells were used for TCR beta sequencing. Genomic DNA extraction from the blood cell samples was performed with the Qiagen DNeasy Blood Extraction Kit. This clonotype was sampled from a man aged 25-45 years in good health and CMV-seronegative. The sequencing sample was made of PBMCs. The sequence links TRBV6-5 to TRBJ2-3; tentative D gene TRBD1, with 6 bases matching. The DNA sequence is as follows: TGTGCCAGCACCCCCAAGGGGGTGGATACGCAGTATTTT. Its protein product is CASTPKGVDTQYF.